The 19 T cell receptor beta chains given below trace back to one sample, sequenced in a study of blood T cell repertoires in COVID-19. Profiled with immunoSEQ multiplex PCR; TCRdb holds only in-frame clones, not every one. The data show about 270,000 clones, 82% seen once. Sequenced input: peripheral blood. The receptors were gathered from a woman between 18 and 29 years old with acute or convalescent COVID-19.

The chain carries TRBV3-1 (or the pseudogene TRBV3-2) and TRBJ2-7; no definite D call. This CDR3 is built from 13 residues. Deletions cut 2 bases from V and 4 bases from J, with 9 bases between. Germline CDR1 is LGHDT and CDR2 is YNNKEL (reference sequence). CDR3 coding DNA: TGTGCCAGCAGCCAACTACCATTTTACGAGCAGTACTTC. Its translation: CASSQLPFYEQYF.

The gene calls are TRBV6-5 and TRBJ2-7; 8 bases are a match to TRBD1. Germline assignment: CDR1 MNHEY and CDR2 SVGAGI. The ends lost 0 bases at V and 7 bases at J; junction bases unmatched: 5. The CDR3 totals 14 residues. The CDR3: CASSYSQGAWEQYF. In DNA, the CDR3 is TGTGCCAGCAGTTACTCGCAGGGGGCTTGGGAGCAGTACTTC.

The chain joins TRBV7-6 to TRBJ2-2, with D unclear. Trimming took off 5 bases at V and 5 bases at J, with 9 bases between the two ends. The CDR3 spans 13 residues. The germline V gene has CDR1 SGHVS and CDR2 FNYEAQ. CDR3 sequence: CASSQTDTGELFF. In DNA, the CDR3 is TGTGCCAGCAGCCAAACAGATACCGGGGAGCTGTTTTTT.

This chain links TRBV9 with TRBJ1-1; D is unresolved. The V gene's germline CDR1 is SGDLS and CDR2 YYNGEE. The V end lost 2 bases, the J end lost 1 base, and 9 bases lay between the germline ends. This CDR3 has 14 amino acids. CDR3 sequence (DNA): TGTGCCAGCAGCGTCGGTTTGCCGAACACTGAAGCTTTCTTT. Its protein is CASSVGLPNTEAFF.

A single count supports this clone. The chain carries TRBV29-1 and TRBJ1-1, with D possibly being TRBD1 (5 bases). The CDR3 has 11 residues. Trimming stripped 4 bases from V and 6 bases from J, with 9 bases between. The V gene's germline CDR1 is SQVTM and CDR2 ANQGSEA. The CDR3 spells CSVVLTAEAFF. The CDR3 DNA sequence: TGCAGCGTTGTGTTGACAGCTGAAGCTTTCTTT.

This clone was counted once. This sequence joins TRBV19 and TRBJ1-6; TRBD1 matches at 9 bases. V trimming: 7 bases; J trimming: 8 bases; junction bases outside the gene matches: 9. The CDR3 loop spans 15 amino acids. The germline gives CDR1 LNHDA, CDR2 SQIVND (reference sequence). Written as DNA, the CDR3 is TGTGCCAGTACCGAAGCCGGGACAGGGTATTCACCCCTCCACTTT. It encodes CASTEAGTGYSPLHF.

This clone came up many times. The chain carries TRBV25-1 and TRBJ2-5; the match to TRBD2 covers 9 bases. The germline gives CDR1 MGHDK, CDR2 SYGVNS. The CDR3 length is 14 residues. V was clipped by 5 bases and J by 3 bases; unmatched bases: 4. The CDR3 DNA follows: TGTGCCAGCAGTCTAGCGGGACTCGAAGAGACCCAGTACTTC. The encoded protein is CASSLAGLEETQYF.

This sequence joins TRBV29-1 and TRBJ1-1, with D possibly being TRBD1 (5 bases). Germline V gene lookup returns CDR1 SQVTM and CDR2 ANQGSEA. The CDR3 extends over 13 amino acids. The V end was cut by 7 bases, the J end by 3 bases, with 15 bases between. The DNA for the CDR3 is TGCAGCGCCCGTCGGGGGGTGGACACTGAAGCTTTCTTT. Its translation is CSARRGVDTEAFF. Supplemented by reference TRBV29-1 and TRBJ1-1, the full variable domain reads SAVISQKPSRDICQRGTSLTIQCQVDSQVTMMFWYRQQPGQSLTLIATANQGSEATYESGFVIDKFPISRPNLTFSTLTVSNMSPEDSSIYLCSARRGVDTEAFFGQGTRLTVV.

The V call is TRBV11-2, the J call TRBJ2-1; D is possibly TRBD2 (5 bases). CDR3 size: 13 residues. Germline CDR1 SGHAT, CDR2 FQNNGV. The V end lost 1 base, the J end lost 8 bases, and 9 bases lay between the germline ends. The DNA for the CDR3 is TGTGCCAGCAGCTTAGTGAGCGGCGATGAGCAGTTCTTC. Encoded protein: CASSLVSGDEQFF.

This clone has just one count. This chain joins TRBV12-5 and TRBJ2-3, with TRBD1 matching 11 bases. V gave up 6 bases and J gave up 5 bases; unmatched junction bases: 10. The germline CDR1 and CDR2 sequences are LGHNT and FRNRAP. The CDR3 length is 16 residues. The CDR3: CASGLGQGASRDTQYF. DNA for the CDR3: TGTGCTAGTGGGCTTGGACAGGGGGCGAGTAGAGATACGCAGTATTTT.

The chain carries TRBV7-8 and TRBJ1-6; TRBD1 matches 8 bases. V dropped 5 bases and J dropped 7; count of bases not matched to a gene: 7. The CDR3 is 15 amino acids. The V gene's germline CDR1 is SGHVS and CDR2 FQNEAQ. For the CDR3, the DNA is TGTGCCAGCAGCCCGACAGGGGCGGACAATTCACCCCTCCACTTT. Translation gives CASSPTGADNSPLHF.

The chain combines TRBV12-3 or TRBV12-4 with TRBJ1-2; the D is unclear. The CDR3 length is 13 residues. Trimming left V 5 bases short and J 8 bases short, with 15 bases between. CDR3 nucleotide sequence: TGTGCCAGCAGTCTGACTGACCGAGGCGGCTACACCTTC. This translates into CASSLTDRGGYTF.

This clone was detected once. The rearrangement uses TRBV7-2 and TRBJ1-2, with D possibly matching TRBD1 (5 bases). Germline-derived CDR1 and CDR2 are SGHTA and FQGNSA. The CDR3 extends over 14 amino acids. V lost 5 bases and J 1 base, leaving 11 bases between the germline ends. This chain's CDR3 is CASSPWGSNYGYTF. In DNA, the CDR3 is TGTGCCAGCAGCCCCTGGGGCAGTAACTATGGCTACACCTTC.

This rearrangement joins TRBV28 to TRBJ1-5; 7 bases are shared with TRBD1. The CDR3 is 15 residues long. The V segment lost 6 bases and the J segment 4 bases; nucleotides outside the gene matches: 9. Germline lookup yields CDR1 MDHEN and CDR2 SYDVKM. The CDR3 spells CASSVQGEWNQPQHF. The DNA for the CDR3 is TGTGCCAGCAGCGTTCAGGGGGAATGGAATCAGCCCCAGCATTTT. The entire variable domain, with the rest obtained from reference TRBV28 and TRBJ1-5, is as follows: DVKVTQSSRYLVKRTGEKVFLECVQDMDHENMFWYRQDPGLGLRLIYFSYDVKMKEKGDIPEGYSVSREKKERFSLILESASTNQTSMYLCASSVQGEWNQPQHFGDGTRLSIL.

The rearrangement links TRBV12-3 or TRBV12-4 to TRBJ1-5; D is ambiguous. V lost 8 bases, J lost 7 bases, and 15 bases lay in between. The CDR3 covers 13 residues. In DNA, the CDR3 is TGTGCCAGCTTTAGTGGGCCGGGGCAGCCCCAGCATTTT. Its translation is CASFSGPGQPQHF.

DNA for the CDR3: TGTGCCAGCAGCTTGGGTGACAGGGACGGGGAGACCCAGTACTTC. This translates into CASSLGDRDGETQYF. The gene calls are TRBV5-6 and TRBJ2-5, with TRBD1 matching 7 bases. The CDR3 has 15 amino acids. Germline CDR1 SGHDT, CDR2 YYEEEE. The ends lost 0 bases at V and 5 bases at J; junction bases unmatched: 7.

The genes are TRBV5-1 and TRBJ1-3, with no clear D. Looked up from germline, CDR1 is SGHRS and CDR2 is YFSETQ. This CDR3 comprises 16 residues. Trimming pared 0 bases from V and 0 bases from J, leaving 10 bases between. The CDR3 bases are TGCGCCAGCAGCTTGGTTTCCGGTGACTCTGGAAACACCATATATTTT. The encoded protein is CASSLVSGDSGNTIYF.

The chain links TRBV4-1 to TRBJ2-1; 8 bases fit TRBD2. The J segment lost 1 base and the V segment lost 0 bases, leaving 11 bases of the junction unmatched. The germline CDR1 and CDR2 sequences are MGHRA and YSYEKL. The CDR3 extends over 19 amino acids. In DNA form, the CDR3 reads TGCGCCAGCAGCCAAGATAGGACATACGGGGGGGAATCCTACAATGAGCAGTTCTTC. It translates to CASSQDRTYGGESYNEQFF.

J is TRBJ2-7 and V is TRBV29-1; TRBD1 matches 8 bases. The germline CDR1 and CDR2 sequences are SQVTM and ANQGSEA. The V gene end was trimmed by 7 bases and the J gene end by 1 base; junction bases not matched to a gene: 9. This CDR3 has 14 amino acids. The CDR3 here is CSAVTGGLSYEQYF. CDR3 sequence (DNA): TGCAGCGCGGTAACAGGGGGGCTTTCCTACGAGCAGTACTTC.